This T cell receptor beta chain is drawn from a study of post-analysis software for immune sequencing data. Study observations and caveats: Samples from one preparation batch, clustered by F measure, grouped strongly together. There were roughly 5 TRBV segments more frequent in patients than controls, and TRBV5-6, TRBV5-1 and TRBV20-1 were among them.

CDR1 and CDR2 (germline): SGHTA, FQGNSA. This CDR3 spans 12 amino acids. V dropped 5 bases and J dropped 4; count of bases not matched to a gene: 2. About this clonotype itself: Its antigen is currently unknown.

Unique molecular identifiers tagged the TCR beta cDNA libraries. cDNA molecules numbering around 500,000 came from around 1 to 10 million T cells. A single record per CDR3 protein comes from TCRdb applying MiXCR to the PCR reads. Among 700,000 to 800,000 distinct CDR3 sequences listed, roughly 27% were seen once. The clonotype originates from a girl between 10 and 17 years old with multiple sclerosis. The J gene is TRBJ2-7, the V gene TRBV7-2; 7 bases map to TRBD2. The specimen sequenced was blood. Here the CDR3 reads CASSGEGYEQYF. CDR3 DNA: TGTGCCAGCAGCGGGGAGGGGTACGAGCAGTACTTC.